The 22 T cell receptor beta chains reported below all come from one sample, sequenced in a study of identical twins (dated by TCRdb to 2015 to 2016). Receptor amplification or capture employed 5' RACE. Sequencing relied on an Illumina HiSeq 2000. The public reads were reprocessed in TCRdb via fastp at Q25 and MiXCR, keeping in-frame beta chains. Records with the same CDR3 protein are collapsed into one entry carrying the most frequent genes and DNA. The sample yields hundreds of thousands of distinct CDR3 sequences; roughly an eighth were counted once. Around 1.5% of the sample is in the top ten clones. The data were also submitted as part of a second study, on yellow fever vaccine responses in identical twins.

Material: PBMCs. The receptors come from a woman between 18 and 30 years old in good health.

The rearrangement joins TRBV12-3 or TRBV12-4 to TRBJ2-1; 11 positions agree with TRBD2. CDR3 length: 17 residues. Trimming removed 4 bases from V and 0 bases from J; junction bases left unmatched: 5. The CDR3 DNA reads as TGTGCCAGCAGTTACGGTCTAGCGGGGGGCTCCTACAATGAGCAGTTCTTC. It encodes CASSYGLAGGSYNEQFF.

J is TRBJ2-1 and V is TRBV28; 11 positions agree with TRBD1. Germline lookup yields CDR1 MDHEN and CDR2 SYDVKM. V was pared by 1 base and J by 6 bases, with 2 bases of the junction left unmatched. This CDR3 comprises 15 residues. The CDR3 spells CASSLLGTGGNEQFF. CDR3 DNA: TGTGCCAGCAGTTTATTGGGGACAGGGGGCAATGAGCAGTTCTTC.

The CDR3 region has the DNA TGTGCCAGCTCACCAGCGGGGGGGAACTACGAGCAGTACGTC. It is translated as CASSPAGGNYEQYV. This chain connects TRBV18 to TRBJ2-7, with TRBD2 matching over 9 bases. Per the germline V gene, CDR1 is KGHSH and CDR2 is LQKENI. V lost 2 bases, J lost 3 bases, and 2 bases stayed unmatched. This CDR3 region has 14 residues.

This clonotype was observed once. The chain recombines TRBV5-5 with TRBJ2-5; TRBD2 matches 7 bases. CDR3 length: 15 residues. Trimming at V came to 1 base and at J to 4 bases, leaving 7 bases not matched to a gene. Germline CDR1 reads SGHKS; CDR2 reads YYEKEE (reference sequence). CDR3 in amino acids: CASSLLGLPPETQYF. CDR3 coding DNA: TGTGCCAGCAGCTTGCTGGGACTACCCCCAGAGACCCAGTACTTC.

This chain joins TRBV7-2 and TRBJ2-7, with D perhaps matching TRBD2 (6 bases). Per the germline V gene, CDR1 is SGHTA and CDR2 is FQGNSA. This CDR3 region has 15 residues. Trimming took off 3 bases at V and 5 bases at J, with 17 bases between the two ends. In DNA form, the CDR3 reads TGTGCCAGCAGCTTGGGCCAGTTTCTAGCGCACGAGCAGTACTTC. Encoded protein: CASSLGQFLAHEQYF.

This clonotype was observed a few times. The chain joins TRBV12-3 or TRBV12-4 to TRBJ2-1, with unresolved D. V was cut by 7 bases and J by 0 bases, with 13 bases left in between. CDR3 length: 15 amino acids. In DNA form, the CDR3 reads TGTGCCAGCATTCAATCCGGAAGCTCCTACAATGAGCAGTTCTTC. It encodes CASIQSGSSYNEQFF.

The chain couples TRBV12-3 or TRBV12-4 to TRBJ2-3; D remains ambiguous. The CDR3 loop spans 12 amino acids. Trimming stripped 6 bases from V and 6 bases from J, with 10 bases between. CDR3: CASRTNGDTQYF. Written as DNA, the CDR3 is TGTGCCAGCAGAACTAACGGGGATACGCAGTATTTT.

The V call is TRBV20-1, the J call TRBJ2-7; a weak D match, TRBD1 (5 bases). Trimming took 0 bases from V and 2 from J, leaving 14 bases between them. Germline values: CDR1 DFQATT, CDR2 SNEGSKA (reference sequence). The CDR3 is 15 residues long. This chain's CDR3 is CSARDRQGNPYEQYF. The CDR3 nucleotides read TGCAGTGCTAGAGATCGGCAGGGAAATCCCTACGAGCAGTACTTC.

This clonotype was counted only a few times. Written as DNA, the CDR3 is TGTGCCAGCAGTTACTCGAAAGGTTTTACTGGAAACACCATATATTTT. Translation gives CASSYSKGFTGNTIYF. The rearrangement joins TRBV6-5 to TRBJ1-3; D is unresolved. With 0 bases removed from V and 2 bases from J, the gap between germline ends came to 11 bases. The CDR3 extends over 16 amino acids. Germline CDR1 MNHEY, CDR2 SVGAGI.

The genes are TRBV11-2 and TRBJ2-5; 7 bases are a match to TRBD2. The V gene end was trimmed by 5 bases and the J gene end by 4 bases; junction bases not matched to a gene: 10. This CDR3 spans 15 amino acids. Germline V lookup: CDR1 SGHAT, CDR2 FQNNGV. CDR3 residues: CASSRVTGGGETQYF. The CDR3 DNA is TGTGCCAGCAGCAGGGTAACGGGGGGAGGAGAGACCCAGTACTTC.

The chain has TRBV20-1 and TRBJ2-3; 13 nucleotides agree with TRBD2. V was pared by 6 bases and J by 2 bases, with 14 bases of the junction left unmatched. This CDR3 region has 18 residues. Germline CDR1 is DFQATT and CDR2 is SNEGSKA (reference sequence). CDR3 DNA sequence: TGCAGTGCGTCCGGGACTAGCGGGGCCGAAGCCTTCACAGATACGCAGTATTTT. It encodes CSASGTSGAEAFTDTQYF.

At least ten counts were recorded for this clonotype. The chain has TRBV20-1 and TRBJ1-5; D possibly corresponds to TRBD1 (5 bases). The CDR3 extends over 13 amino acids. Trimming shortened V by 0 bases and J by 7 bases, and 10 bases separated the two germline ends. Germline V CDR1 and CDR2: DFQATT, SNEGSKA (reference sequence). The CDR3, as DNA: TGCAGTGCTAGAGATTGGAGGGGACAGCCCCAGCATTTT. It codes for CSARDWRGQPQHF.

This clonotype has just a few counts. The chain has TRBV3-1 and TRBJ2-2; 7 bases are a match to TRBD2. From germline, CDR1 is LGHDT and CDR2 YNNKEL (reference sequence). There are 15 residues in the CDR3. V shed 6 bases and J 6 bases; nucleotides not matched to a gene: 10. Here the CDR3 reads CASRPKGGGAGELFF. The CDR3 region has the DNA TGTGCCAGCAGGCCTAAAGGCGGGGGTGCCGGGGAGCTGTTTTTT.

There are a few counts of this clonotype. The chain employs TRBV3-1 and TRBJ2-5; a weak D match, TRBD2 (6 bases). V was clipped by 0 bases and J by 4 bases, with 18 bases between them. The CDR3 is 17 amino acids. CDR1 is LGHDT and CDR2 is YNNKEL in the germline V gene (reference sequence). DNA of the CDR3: TGTGCCAGCAGCCAAGATCAGGCAGGAGGGTTGCTAGAGACCCAGTACTTC. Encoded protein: CASSQDQAGGLLETQYF.

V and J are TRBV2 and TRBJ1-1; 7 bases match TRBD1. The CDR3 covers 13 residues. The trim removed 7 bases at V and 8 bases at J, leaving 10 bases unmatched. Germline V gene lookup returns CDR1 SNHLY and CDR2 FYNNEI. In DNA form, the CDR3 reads TGTGCCAGCAAGCTGACAGGGACACCCGAAGCTTTCTTT. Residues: CASKLTGTPEAFF.

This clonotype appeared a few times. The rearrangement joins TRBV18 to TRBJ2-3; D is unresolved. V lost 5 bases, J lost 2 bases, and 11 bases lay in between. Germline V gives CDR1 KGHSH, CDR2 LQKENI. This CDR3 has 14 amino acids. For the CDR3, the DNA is TGTGCCAGCTCAAGTCGGATTAACACAGATACGCAGTATTTT. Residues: CASSSRINTDTQYF.

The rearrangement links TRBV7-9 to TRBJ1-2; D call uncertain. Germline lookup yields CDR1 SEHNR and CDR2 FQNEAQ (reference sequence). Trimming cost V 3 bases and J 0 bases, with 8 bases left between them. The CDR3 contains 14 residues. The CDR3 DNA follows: TGTGCCAGCAGCTTCGTTATAGCTAACTATGGCTACACCTTC. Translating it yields CASSFVIANYGYTF.

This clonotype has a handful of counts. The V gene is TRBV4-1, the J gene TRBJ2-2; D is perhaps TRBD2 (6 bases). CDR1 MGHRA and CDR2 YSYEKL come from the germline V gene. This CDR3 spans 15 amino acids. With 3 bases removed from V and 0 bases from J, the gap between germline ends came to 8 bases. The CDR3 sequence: CASSQRDPNTGELFF. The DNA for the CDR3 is TGCGCCAGCAGCCAGCGGGATCCGAACACCGGGGAGCTGTTTTTT.

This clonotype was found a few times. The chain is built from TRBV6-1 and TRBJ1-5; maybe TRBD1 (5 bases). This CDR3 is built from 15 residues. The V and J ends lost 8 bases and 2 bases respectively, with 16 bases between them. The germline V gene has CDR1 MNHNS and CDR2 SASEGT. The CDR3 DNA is TGTGCCAGCTCTACAGGTTTTGGGGGCAATCAGCCCCAGCATTTT. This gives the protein CASSTGFGGNQPQHF.

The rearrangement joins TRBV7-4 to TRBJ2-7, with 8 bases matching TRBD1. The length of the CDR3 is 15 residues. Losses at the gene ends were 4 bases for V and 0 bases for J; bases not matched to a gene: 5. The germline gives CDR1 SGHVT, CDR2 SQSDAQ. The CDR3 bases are TGTGCCAGCAGCTCCCGGGACAGGTCCTCCTACGAGCAGTACGTC. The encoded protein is CASSSRDRSSYEQYV.

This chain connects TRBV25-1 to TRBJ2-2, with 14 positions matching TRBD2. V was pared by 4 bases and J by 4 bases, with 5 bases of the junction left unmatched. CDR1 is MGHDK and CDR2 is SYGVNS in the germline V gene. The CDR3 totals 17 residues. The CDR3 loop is CASSGLAGGPRTGELFF. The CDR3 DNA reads TGTGCCAGCAGTGGACTAGCGGGAGGGCCTCGCACCGGGGAGCTGTTTTTT.

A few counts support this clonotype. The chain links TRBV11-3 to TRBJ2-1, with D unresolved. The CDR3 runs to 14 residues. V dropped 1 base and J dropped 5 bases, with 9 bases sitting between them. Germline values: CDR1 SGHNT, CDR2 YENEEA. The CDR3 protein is CASSLGHSNNEQFF. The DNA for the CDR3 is TGTGCCAGCAGCTTAGGTCACAGTAACAATGAGCAGTTCTTC.